This T cell receptor beta chain is drawn from a study of CD8+CD57+ T cells in acquired aplastic anemia. At the level of the study: Sorting CD4+ and CD8+ cells gave DNA averaging 3.2 ug. Broader study findings: Statistical testing detected no significant gap in CD8+ Simpson's diversity between patients and controls. Patients and controls shared twenty-nine CD8+ CDR3 sequences, highly expressed in patients.

TCR beta VDJ and CDR3 profiling used genomic DNA as template. MiXCR, run by TCRdb on the reads, gives a single entry per CDR3 protein. The table has about 220,000 distinct CDR3 sequences, around 45% seen once; the top ten hold about 8.3%. It was patients with CD8+CD57+ cell expansion by flow cytometry who were chosen for sequencing. Receipt of therapy had not occurred in any patient by the time of blood sampling. About this clonotype itself: Antigen specificity is unknown.

Sequenced sample: sorted CD4+, CD8+, or CD8+CD57+ T cells (not recorded which) from PBMCs. The clonotype was recovered from a human donor with aplastic anemia.

CDR3 nucleotide sequence: TGCGCCAGCAGCCAAGCCCCTGGACTGATGAACACTGAAGCTTTCTTT. It codes for CASSQAPGLMNTEAFF. V is TRBV4-1 and J is TRBJ1-1; D is unresolved. V lost 1 base, J lost 0 bases, and 12 bases lay in between. The CDR3 runs 16 residues. Germline V lookup: CDR1 MGHRA, CDR2 YSYEKL.